Sequencing of this TCR beta chain was carried out in a study of monozygotic twins with inflammatory bowel disease. Findings and caveats of the study: The sharing of clonotypes with others was lower in IBD patients than in healthy twins, especially with disease activity.

For each CDR3 protein, TCRdb gives one entry from its re-call of the 5' RACE reads, without DNA. The sample table includes some 200,000 distinct CDR3 sequences. Notes on this clonotype: No antigen is known for it.

CDR3 length equals 13 residues. Germline V lookup: CDR1 SGHRS, CDR2 YFSETQ. V gene TRBV5-1 combines with J gene TRBJ2-1. The sequenced material came from blood. The sequence was obtained from a human donor with ulcerative colitis or Crohn's disease, or a healthy co-twin of an affected twin (not recorded which). The CDR3 here is CASSLDALREQFF.